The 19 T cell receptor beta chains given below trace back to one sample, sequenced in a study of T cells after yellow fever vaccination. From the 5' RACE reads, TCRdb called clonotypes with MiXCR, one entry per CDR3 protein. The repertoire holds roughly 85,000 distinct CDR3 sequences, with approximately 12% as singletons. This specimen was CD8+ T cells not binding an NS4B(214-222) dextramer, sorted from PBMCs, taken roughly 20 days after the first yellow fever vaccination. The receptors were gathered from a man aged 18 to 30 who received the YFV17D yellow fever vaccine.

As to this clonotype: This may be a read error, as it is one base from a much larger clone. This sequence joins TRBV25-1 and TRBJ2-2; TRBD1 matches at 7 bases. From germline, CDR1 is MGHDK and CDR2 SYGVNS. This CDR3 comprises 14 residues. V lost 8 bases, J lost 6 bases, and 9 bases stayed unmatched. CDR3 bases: TGTGCCAGCTCCGGGACAGTGGACGCCGGGGAGCTGTTTTTT. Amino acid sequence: CASSGTVDAGELFF.

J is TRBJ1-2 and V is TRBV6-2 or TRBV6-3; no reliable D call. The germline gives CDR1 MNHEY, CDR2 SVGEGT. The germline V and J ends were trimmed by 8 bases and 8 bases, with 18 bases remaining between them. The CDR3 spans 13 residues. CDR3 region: CASRLSLGGGYTF. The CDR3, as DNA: TGTGCCAGCCGATTAAGTCTGGGAGGAGGCTACACCTTC.

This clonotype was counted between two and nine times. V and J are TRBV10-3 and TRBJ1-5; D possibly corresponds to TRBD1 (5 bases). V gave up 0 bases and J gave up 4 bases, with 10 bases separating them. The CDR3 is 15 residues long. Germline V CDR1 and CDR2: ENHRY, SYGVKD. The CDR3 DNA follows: TGTGCCATCAGTGAGTCGGGGCAGACGAATCAGCCCCAGCATTTT. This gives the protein CAISESGQTNQPQHF.

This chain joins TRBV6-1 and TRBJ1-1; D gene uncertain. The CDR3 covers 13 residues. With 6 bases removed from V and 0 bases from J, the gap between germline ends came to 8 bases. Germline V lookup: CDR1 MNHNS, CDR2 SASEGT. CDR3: CASRLSMNTEAFF. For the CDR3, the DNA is TGTGCCAGCAGGCTTTCCATGAACACTGAAGCTTTCTTT.

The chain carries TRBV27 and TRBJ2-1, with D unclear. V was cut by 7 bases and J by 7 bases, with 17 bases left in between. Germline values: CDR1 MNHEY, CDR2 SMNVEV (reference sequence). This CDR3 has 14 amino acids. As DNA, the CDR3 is TGTGCCAGCAATTGGGGTGGGGTACCGAATGAGCAGTTCTTC. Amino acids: CASNWGGVPNEQFF.

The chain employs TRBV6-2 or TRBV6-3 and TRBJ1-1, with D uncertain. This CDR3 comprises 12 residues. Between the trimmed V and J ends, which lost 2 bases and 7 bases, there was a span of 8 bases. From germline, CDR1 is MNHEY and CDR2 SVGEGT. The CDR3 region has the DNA TGTGCCAGCAGTTACCGGGGATATGAAGCTTTCTTT. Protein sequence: CASSYRGYEAFF.

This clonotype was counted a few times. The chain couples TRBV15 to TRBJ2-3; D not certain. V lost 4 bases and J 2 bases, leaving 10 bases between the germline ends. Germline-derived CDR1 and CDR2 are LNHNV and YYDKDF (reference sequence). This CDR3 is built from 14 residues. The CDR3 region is CATSIGPLTDTQYF. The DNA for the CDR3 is TGTGCCACCAGCATTGGACCGCTCACAGATACGCAGTATTTT.

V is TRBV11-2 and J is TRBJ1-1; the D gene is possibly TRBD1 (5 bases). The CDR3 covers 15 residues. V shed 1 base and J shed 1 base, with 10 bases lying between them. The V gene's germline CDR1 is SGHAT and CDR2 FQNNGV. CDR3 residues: CASSLVGGTNTEAFF. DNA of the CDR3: TGTGCCAGCAGCTTAGTCGGGGGGACGAACACTGAAGCTTTCTTT.

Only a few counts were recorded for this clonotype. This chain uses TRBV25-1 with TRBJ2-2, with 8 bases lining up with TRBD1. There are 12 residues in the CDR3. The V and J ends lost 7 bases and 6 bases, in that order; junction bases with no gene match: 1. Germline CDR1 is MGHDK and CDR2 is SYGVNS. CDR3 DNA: TGTGCCAGCAAGACAGGGGCCGGGGAGCTGTTTTTT. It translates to CASKTGAGELFF.

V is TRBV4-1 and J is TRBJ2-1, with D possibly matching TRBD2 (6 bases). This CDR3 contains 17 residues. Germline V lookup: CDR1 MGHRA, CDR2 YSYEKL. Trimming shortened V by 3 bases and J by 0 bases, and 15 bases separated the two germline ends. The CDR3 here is CASSQGIRGISYNEQFF. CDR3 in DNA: TGCGCCAGCAGCCAGGGAATCCGGGGGATCTCCTACAATGAGCAGTTCTTC.

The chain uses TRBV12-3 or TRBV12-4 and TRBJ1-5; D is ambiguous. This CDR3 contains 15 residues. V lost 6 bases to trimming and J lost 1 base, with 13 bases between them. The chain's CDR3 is CASSPEGESNQPQHF. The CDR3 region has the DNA TGTGCCAGCAGCCCCGAGGGCGAGAGCAATCAGCCCCAGCATTTT.

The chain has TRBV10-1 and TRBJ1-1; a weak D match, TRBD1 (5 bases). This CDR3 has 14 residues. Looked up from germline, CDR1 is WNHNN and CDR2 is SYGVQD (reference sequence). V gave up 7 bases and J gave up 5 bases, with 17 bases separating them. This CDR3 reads CASIIRPGGTEAFF. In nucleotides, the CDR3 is TGCGCCAGCATCATCCGCCCCGGGGGGACTGAAGCTTTCTTT.

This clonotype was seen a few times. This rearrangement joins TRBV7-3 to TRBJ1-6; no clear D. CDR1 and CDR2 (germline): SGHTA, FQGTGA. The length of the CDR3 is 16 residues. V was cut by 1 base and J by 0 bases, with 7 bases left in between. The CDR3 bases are TGTGCCAGCAGCTTAAGGTCCAGCTCCTATAATTCACCCCTCCACTTT. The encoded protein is CASSLRSSSYNSPLHF.

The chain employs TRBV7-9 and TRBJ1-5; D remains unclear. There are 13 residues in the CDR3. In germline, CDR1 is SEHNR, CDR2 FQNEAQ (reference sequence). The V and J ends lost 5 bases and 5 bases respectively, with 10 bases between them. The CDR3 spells CASSPAGYQPQHF. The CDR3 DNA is TGTGCCAGCAGCCCCGCCGGATATCAGCCCCAGCATTTT.

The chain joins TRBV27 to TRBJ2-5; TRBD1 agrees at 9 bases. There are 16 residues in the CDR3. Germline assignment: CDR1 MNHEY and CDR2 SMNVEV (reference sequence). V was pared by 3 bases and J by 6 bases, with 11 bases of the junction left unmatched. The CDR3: CASSFNPGQGRKTQYF. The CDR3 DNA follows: TGTGCCAGCAGTTTCAACCCCGGACAGGGGAGAAAGACCCAGTACTTC.

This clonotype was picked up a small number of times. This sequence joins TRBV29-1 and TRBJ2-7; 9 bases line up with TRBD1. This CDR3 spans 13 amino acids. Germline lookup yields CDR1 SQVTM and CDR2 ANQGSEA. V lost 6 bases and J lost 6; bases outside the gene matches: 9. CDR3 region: CSVAGTGIGEQYF. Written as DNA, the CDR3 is TGCAGCGTAGCCGGGACAGGGATTGGCGAGCAGTACTTC.

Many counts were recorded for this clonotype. The CDR3 spells CSGTARNRFYNEQFF. The CDR3 DNA follows: TGCAGTGGCACAGCAAGAAATAGGTTCTACAATGAGCAGTTCTTC. This sequence joins TRBV20-1 and TRBJ2-1; no clear D. V was cut by 7 bases and J by 3 bases, with 19 bases left in between. Per germline, CDR1 DFQATT and CDR2 SNEGSKA (reference sequence). The CDR3 is made up of 15 amino acids.

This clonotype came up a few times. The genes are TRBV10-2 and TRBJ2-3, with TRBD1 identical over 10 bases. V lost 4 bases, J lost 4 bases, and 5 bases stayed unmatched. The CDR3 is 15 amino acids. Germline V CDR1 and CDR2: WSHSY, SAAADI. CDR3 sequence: CASSGGTGVADTQYF. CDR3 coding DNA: TGCGCCAGCAGTGGGGGGACAGGGGTGGCAGATACGCAGTATTTT.

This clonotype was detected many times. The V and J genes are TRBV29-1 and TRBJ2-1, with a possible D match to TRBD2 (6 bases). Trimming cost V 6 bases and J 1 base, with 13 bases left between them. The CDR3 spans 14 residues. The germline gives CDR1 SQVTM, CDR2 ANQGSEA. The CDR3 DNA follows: TGCAGCGTGGCCGGTGGGGGGTCCTACAATGAGCAGTTCTTC. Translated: CSVAGGGSYNEQFF.